Shown below are 26 T cell receptor beta chains from a single sample sequenced in a study of T-cell memory formation after mild COVID-19. MiXCR was run by TCRdb on the 5' RACE reads, yielding one entry per CDR3 protein. The repertoire consists of 450,000 to 650,000 distinct CDR3 sequences, with roughly 21% occurring once and the leading ten covering approximately 8.4%. The sample was PBMCs or a T cell subset sorted from them (not recorded which). These TCRs come from an adult woman who had mild COVID-19 (a few samples of this study predate the infection). Cell type and time point are not known.

The sample holds a few counts of this clonotype. The chain uses TRBV24-1 and TRBJ2-7, with TRBD2 as a possible D gene (5 bases). Germline CDR1 KGHDR, CDR2 SFDVKD. Deletions cut 5 bases from V and 2 bases from J, with 15 bases between. There are 15 residues in the CDR3. As DNA, the CDR3 is TGTGCCACCAGTGCCCCCCGGGGTCTGACCTACGAGCAGTACTTC. Its protein is CATSAPRGLTYEQYF.

This clonotype was observed a few times. The V gene is TRBV30, the J gene TRBJ2-7, with 8 nucleotides matching TRBD1. Germline assignment: CDR1 GTSNPN and CDR2 SVGIG (reference sequence). The CDR3 runs 15 residues. Trimming removed 3 bases from V and 0 bases from J; junction bases left unmatched: 7. The CDR3 reads CAWRSRQGHSYEQYF. In DNA form, the CDR3 reads TGTGCCTGGAGGTCCCGACAGGGGCACTCCTACGAGCAGTACTTC.

This clonotype appeared a few times. V is TRBV25-1 and J is TRBJ1-1; D is unclear. There are 14 residues in the CDR3. V lost 3 bases and J 4 bases, leaving 12 bases between the germline ends. CDR1 and CDR2 from the germline V gene are MGHDK and SYGVNS. The CDR3 here is CASSEPREPTEAFF. CDR3 DNA sequence: TGTGCCAGCAGTGAGCCCCGGGAGCCCACTGAAGCTTTCTTT.

The table lists this clonotype with a few counts. The chain recombines TRBV2 with TRBJ2-3; no firm D call. This CDR3 has 13 amino acids. Germline CDR1 is SNHLY and CDR2 is FYNNEI. V lost 1 base to trimming and J lost 6 bases, with 8 bases between them. In DNA form, the CDR3 reads TGTGCCAGCAGTGAAGTCGACTCCGATACGCAGTATTTT. The encoded protein is CASSEVDSDTQYF.

J is TRBJ2-4 and V is TRBV6-5, with TRBD1 matching over 11 bases. The CDR3 has 15 amino acids. The junction had 5 bases not matched to a gene; V was cut back by 6 bases and J by 4 bases. Looked up from germline, CDR1 is MNHEY and CDR2 is SVGAGI. The CDR3 region has the DNA TGTGCCAGCAGAGCCGGGACAGGGGGGAAAAACATTCAGTACTTC. This translates into CASRAGTGGKNIQYF.

V is TRBV12-3 or TRBV12-4 and J is TRBJ2-3; 7 bases line up with TRBD1. Unmatched junction bases numbered 10, after V lost 6 bases and J lost 4 bases. The CDR3 extends over 15 amino acids. In nucleotides, the CDR3 is TGTGCCAGCAGCCTTCAGGGGGTCGTCGCAGATACGCAGTATTTT. Translated: CASSLQGVVADTQYF.

This clonotype has only a few counts. This chain links TRBV10-3 with TRBJ1-3; no definite D call. Germline CDR1 ENHRY, CDR2 SYGVKD. The length of the CDR3 is 16 residues. Trimming removed 0 bases at V and 0 bases at J, with 9 bases between. The CDR3 DNA follows: TGTGCCATCAGTGAGTCGGGTGCATCCTCTGGAAACACCATATATTTT. Protein: CAISESGASSGNTIYF.

There are a few counts of this clonotype. The rearrangement joins TRBV24-1 to TRBJ2-3; D remains unclear. The germline CDR1 and CDR2 sequences are KGHDR and SFDVKD. Trimming removed 1 base from V and 0 bases from J, with 7 bases in between. The length of the CDR3 is 15 residues. The CDR3 DNA is TGTGCCACCAGTGATTTCCGGGCAAGCACAGATACGCAGTATTTT. This gives the protein CATSDFRASTDTQYF.

This clonotype has only a few counts. This chain links TRBV16 with TRBJ1-2; TRBD1 agrees at 8 bases. The ends lost 3 bases at V and 5 bases at J; junction bases unmatched: 5. CDR1 and CDR2 (germline): KGHSY, FQNENV. There are 14 residues in the CDR3. CDR3 region: CASSHQGAVYGYTF. In nucleotides, the CDR3 is TGTGCCAGCAGCCATCAGGGGGCCGTGTATGGCTACACCTTC.

The chain employs TRBV29-1 and TRBJ1-1; tentatively, D is TRBD1 (5 bases). Germline loops: CDR1 SQVTM, CDR2 ANQGSEA. The CDR3 runs 13 residues. V was pared by 7 bases and J by 3 bases, with 15 bases between. The CDR3 spells CSANLDIYTEAFF. As DNA, the CDR3 is TGCAGCGCCAACTTGGACATTTACACTGAAGCTTTCTTT.

This chain uses TRBV14 with TRBJ2-7; 14 nucleotides line up with TRBD2. The CDR3 extends over 16 amino acids. The V and J ends lost 4 bases and 3 bases, in that order; junction bases with no gene match: 5. Germline CDR1 and CDR2: SGHDN and FVKESK. Here the CDR3 DNA reads TGTGCCAGCAGCCGTGGGGGACTAGCGGGAGTCTACGAGCAGTACTTC. Translating gives CASSRGGLAGVYEQYF.

This clonotype was counted between two and nine times. The J gene is TRBJ1-1, the V gene TRBV4-2; a possible D gene is TRBD1 (6 bases). This CDR3 contains 18 residues. The V gene lost 0 bases and the J gene lost 1 base, with 18 bases spanning the gap. In germline, CDR1 is LGHNA, CDR2 YNFKEQ. In DNA, the CDR3 is TGTGCCAGCAGCCAAGATCTGGTGGGGGGCTCCGAGAACACTGAAGCTTTCTTT. Its translation: CASSQDLVGGSENTEAFF.

This chain connects TRBV19 to TRBJ1-2, with 7 positions matching TRBD1. The CDR3 sequence is 14 residues long. J was trimmed by 3 bases and V by 7 bases; bases with no gene match: 8. The germline CDR1 and CDR2 sequences are LNHDA and SQIVND (reference sequence). CDR3 protein: CASTTGAPHYGYTF. CDR3 coding DNA: TGTGCCAGTACCACAGGGGCGCCGCACTATGGCTACACCTTC.

This clonotype was seen ten or more times. The V call is TRBV5-1, the J call TRBJ2-7; 7 bases agree with TRBD1. The trim removed 4 bases at V and 2 bases at J, leaving 6 bases unmatched. Germline V gene data show CDR1 as SGHRS and CDR2 as YFSETQ. This CDR3 is 14 amino acids long. The CDR3 coding sequence is TGCGCCAGCAGCGCCGGGACAGCTGCCTACGAGCAGTACTTC. Encoded protein: CASSAGTAAYEQYF.

This clonotype was picked up a small number of times. This chain uses TRBV6-2 or TRBV6-3 with TRBJ2-1, with 12 nucleotides matching TRBD2. The CDR3 runs 15 residues. The J segment lost 8 bases and the V segment lost 8 bases, leaving 10 bases of the junction unmatched. Germline V gene data show CDR1 as MNHEY and CDR2 as SVGEGT. This chain's CDR3 is CASGTPSGRAYEQFF. The CDR3 coding sequence is TGTGCCAGCGGCACCCCTAGCGGGAGGGCCTATGAGCAGTTCTTC.

The chain links TRBV7-2 to TRBJ2-7; perhaps TRBD2 as D (6 bases). Germline CDR1 is SGHTA and CDR2 is FQGNSA. CDR3 length: 14 amino acids. V was shortened by 2 bases and J by 5 bases, with 13 bases between the two germline ends. In nucleotides, the CDR3 is TGTGCCAGCAGCTTAAGTCCAGGAGGGGACGAGCAGTACTTC. As protein: CASSLSPGGDEQYF.

V is TRBV6-2 or TRBV6-3 and J is TRBJ1-1, with 12 positions matching TRBD1. Trimming at V came to 5 bases and at J to 3 bases, leaving 4 bases not matched to a gene. The CDR3 totals 15 residues. Germline V gene sequence: CDR1 MNHEY, CDR2 SVGEGT. Here the CDR3 reads CASSPGTGGHTEAFF. CDR3 DNA: TGTGCCAGCAGTCCTGGGACAGGGGGCCACACTGAAGCTTTCTTT.

V usage is TRBV11-1 and J usage is TRBJ1-5; D gene uncertain. The V end lost 11 bases, the J end lost 0 bases, and 11 bases lay between the germline ends. The CDR3 runs to 13 residues. CDR1 is SGHAT and CDR2 is FQDESV in the germline V gene (reference sequence). The CDR3 is CAPSAHSNQPQHF. The CDR3 DNA is TGTGCCCCCTCGGCGCATAGCAATCAGCCCCAGCATTTT.

The sample holds a few counts of this clonotype. The chain combines TRBV9 with TRBJ1-1, with no clear D. From germline, CDR1 is SGDLS and CDR2 YYNGEE. V was clipped by 4 bases and J by 0 bases, with 10 bases between them. The length of the CDR3 is 14 residues. The CDR3 sequence is CASSPVAMNTEAFF. The CDR3, as DNA: TGTGCCAGCAGCCCGGTAGCCATGAACACTGAAGCTTTCTTT.

This clonotype was seen repeatedly, ten times or more. This chain links TRBV5-1 with TRBJ2-7, with a tentative D call TRBD1 (6 bases). Germline-derived CDR1 and CDR2 are SGHRS and YFSETQ. The V end was cut by 2 bases, the J end by 3 bases, with 15 bases between. This CDR3 comprises 15 residues. CDR3 coding DNA: TGCGCCAGCAGCTTAACAGGGCTTTTCGGCTACGAGCAGTACTTC. Translated, it gives CASSLTGLFGYEQYF.

The chain combines TRBV7-9 with TRBJ1-1; TRBD1 is a possible D gene (5 bases). CDR1 and CDR2 (germline): SEHNR, FQNEAQ (reference sequence). CDR3 length equals 13 residues. V was trimmed by 1 base and J by 10 bases, leaving 13 bases between them. CDR3 sequence reads: CASSLVAGRGAFF. CDR3 nucleotide sequence: TGTGCCAGCAGCTTAGTGGCGGGACGGGGAGCTTTCTTT.

The J gene is TRBJ2-1, the V gene TRBV5-1; D is unclear. This CDR3 spans 15 amino acids. The ends were cut back, 0 bases at V and 4 bases at J, with 11 bases in the middle. Germline V gives CDR1 SGHRS, CDR2 YFSETQ. The CDR3 loop reads CASSLAIQVYNEQFF. CDR3 nucleotide sequence: TGCGCCAGCAGCTTGGCCATACAAGTATACAATGAGCAGTTCTTC. Drawing the rest from reference TRBV5-1 and TRBJ2-1, the complete variable domain is KAGVTQTPRYLIKTRGQQVTLSCSPISGHRSVSWYQQTPGQGLQFLFEYFSETQRNKGNFPGRFSGRQFSNSRSEMNVSTLELGDSALYLCASSLAIQVYNEQFFGPGTRLTVL.

The chain carries TRBV5-1 and TRBJ1-4, with TRBD1 identical over 9 bases. The V gene's germline CDR1 is SGHRS and CDR2 YFSETQ. The CDR3 sequence is 14 residues long. With V trimmed by 4 bases and J by 8 bases, 6 bases remained unmatched. The CDR3 DNA reads as TGCGCCAGCAGCGTCGGACAGGGGAGGGAAAAACTGTTTTTT. Its translation is CASSVGQGREKLFF.

This clonotype was observed at least ten times. The gene calls are TRBV5-6 and TRBJ2-4, with D maybe TRBD1 (6 bases). Germline V gene data show CDR1 as SGHDT and CDR2 as YYEEEE. The CDR3 is 16 amino acids. Trimming pared 3 bases from V and 0 bases from J, leaving 13 bases between. The CDR3 DNA reads TGTGCCAGCAGCTACAGGACAGTACTAGCCAAAAACATTCAGTACTTC. Translated, it gives CASSYRTVLAKNIQYF.

This clonotype was recorded once. This sequence joins TRBV3-1 and TRBJ1-2; 11 bases are a match to TRBD1. Looked up from germline, CDR1 is LGHDT and CDR2 is YNNKEL (reference sequence). Losses at the gene ends were 0 bases for V and 2 bases for J; bases not matched to a gene: 5. The CDR3 covers 17 residues. In DNA, the CDR3 is TGTGCCAGCAGCCAAGAGGACAGGGGGCCACCGAACTATGGCTACACCTTC. This translates into CASSQEDRGPPNYGYTF.

The chain employs TRBV25-1 and TRBJ1-4; TRBD1 might be the D (6 bases). The CDR3 runs to 14 residues. Trimming shortened V by 4 bases and J by 8 bases, and 14 bases separated the two germline ends. CDR1 and CDR2 (germline): MGHDK, SYGVNS. CDR3 loop: CASSVQGTREKLFF. As DNA, the CDR3 is TGTGCCAGCAGTGTACAGGGAACAAGGGAAAAACTGTTTTTT.